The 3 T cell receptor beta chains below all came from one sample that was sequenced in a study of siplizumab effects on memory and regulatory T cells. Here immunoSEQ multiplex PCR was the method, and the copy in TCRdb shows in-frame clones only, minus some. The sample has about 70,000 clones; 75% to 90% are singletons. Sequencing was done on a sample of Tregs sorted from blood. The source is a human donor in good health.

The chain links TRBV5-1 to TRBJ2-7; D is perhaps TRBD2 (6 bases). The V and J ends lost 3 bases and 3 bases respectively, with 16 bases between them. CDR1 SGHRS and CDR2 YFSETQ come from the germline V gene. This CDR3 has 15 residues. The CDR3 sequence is CASSSLGTQVYEQYF. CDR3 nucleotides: TGCGCCAGCAGCTCCCTAGGGACTCAGGTCTACGAGCAGTACTTC.

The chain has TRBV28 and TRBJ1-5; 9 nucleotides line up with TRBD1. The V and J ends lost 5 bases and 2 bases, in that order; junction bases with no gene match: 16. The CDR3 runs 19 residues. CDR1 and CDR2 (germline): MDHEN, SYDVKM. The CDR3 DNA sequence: TGTGCCAGCAGTACCCTCGCCCAACAGGGGGCTTATGGCAATCAGCCCCAGCATTTT. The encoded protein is CASSTLAQQGAYGNQPQHF.

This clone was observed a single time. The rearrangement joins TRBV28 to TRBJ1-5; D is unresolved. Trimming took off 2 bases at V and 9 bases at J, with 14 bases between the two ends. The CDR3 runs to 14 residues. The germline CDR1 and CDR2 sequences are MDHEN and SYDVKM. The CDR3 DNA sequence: TGTGCCAGCAGTTTAGGTTTGCACCGGTGGCCCCAGCATTTT. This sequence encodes CASSLGLHRWPQHF.